Detailed here is one TCR beta chain. Antigen unknown. This sample was included in a study of shared clonotypes between healthy human individuals. On the study more broadly: The people who gave samples were a couple of women and a few men aged 18 to 49. Each donor had three CD4 naive, three CD4 memory, two CD8 naive and one CD8 memory plate.

Profiled with immunoSEQ multiplex PCR; TCRdb holds only in-frame clones, not every one. The data show millions of clones, with 90% to 95% seen just once and 0.39% held by the top ten. Study results and caveats: Sample collection involved blood only; tissue repertoires are likely different. What limited the represented genetic and exposure-history diversity was the small number of donors.

Sequencing was done on a sample of naive CD4+ T cells from PBMCs. Stated subset: CD45RA+ positively selected. The sequence came from a man aged 18 to 29 in good health. Some clones in this sample may be carry-over from other donors' samples.

CDR3 amino acids: CASSLGWGTAGANVLTF. Written as DNA, the CDR3 is TGTGCCAGCAGCTTGGGGTGGGGGACAGCTGGGGCCAACGTCCTGACTTTC. The chain uses TRBV7-2 and TRBJ2-6, with 7 bases lining up with TRBD1. CDR1 is SGHTA, CDR2 FQGNSA, per germline. The ends lost 3 bases at V and 2 bases at J; junction bases unmatched: 7. The CDR3 has 17 amino acids. Full variable domain (remainder filled in from reference TRBV7-2 and TRBJ2-6): GAGVSQSPSNKVTEKGKDVELRCDPISGHTALYWYRQSLGQGLEFLIYFQGNSAPDKSGLPSDRFSAERTGGSVSTLTIQRTQQEDSAVYLCASSLGWGTAGANVLTFGAGSRLTVL.